This TCR beta chain comes out of a study of T cell responses to AZD1222 COVID-19 vaccine. Whole-study findings and limits: Spike-wide vaccine-associated CD4 TCRs dominated at 160-218 and 743-854. Once two AZD1222 doses were given, Spike-specific TCR breadth and depth went up. Just a handful of people given AZD1222 tested seropositive at baseline. Clonal diversity was possibly underestimated, and the donors were mostly white British, with more females.

Trimming took 0 bases from V and 7 from J, leaving 10 bases between them. The CDR3 totals 14 residues. Germline V gene lookup returns CDR1 SGHNT and CDR2 YYREEE (reference sequence). Only in-frame clones appear in the TCRdb table, and some are missing; sequencing was by immunoSEQ multiplex PCR. The data contain about 220,000 clones, approximately 94% of them seen just once; the ten biggest clones take up more than 0.8%. Points on this clone: Its specificity is not known. Other DNA sequences from this sample encode an identical CDR3 as well.

Sequenced here: peripheral blood, sampled on day 0 of MenACWY control vaccination. The sequence derives from an adult in good health. The chain combines TRBV5-4 with TRBJ1-4; D remains unclear. Written as DNA, the CDR3 is TGTGCCAGCAGCTTGGCTGGGCTAGGTGAAAAACTGTTTTTT. Protein: CASSLAGLGEKLFF.